This T cell receptor beta chain was documented in a study of vaccination effects on CD4 cells after COVID-19. Study-level information: Researchers obtained post-vaccine samples at a median of 72 days past the second dose.

Broader study findings: Clones from infection and from vaccination both contracted markedly late after vaccination.

Note on this clone: The antigen remains unidentified.

V shed 8 bases, J shed 6 bases, and the junction held 11 bases outside the gene matches. Germline CDR1 is MNHEY and CDR2 is SVGAGI. This CDR3 has 15 amino acids. After expansion with viral peptide pools in the ViraFEST assay, antigen-specific CD4+ T cells were sequenced. Culturing for 10 to 11 days preceded CD4+ T cell isolation. It was two doses of either the BNT162b2 or mRNA-1273 vaccine that participants received. None of the vaccinated had previously contracted SARS-CoV-2, and their nucleocapsid antibodies tested negative. Here immunoSEQ multiplex PCR was the method, and the copy in TCRdb shows in-frame clones only, minus some. The sample has 20,000 to 30,000 clones, nearly 80% seen once.

The starting material was CD4+ T cells from PBMCs cultured with SARS-CoV-2 spike peptides, obtained after COVID-19 vaccination. This sequence originates from a human donor who received a COVID-19 vaccine. Some clones in this sample may be carry-over from other donors' samples. The chain employs TRBV6-5 and TRBJ2-3, with TRBD2 identical over 10 bases. CDR3 loop: CASRPFSGGSDTQYF. The CDR3 region has the DNA TGTGCCAGCCGCCCGTTTAGCGGGGGGAGTGATACGCAGTATTTT.